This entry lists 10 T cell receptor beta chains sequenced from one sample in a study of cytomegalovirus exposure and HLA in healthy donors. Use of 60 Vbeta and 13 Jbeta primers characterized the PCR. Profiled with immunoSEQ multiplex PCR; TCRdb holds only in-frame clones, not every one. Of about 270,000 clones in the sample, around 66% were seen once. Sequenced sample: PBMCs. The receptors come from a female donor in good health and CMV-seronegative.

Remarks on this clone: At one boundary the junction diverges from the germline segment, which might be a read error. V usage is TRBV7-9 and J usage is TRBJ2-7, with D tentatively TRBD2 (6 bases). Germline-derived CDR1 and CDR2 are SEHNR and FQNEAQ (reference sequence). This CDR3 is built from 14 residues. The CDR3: CSSSNTRGIYEQYF. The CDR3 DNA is TGTTCCAGCAGCAATACTCGGGGGATCTACGAGCAGTACTTC.

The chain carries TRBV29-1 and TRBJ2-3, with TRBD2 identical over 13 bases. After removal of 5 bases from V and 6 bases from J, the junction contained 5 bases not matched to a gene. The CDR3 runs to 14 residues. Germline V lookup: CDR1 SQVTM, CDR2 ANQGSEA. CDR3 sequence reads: CSVRTSGSLDTQYF. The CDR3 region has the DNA TGCAGCGTTCGGACTAGCGGGAGTCTTGATACGCAGTATTTT.

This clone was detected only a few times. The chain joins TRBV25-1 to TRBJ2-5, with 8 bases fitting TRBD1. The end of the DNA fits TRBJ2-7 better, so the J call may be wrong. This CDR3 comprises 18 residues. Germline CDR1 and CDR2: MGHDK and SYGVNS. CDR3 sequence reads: CASSDQGAGGLTSYEQYF. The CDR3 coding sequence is TGTGCCAGCAGTGATCAAGGGGCAGGGGGCTTAACCTCCTACGAGCAGTACTTC.

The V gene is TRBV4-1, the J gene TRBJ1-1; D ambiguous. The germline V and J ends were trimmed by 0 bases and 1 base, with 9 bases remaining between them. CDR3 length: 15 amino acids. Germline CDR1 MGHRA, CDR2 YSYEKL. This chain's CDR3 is CASSQEAGSNTEAFF. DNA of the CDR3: TGCGCCAGCAGCCAAGAGGCCGGGTCGAACACTGAAGCTTTCTTT.

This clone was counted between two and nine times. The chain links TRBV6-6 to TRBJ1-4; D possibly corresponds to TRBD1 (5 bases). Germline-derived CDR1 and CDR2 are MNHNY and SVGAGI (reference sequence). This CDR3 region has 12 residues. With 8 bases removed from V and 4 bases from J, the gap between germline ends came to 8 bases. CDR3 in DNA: TGTGCCAGCGGGGCCATTAATGAAAAACTGTTTTTT. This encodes CASGAINEKLFF.

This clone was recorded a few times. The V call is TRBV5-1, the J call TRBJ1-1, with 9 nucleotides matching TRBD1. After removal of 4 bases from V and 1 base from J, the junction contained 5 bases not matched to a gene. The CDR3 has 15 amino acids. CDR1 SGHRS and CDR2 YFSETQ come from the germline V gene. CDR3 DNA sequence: TGCGCCAGCAGCCTTCAGGGACAGGGGAACACTGAAGCTTTCTTT. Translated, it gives CASSLQGQGNTEAFF.

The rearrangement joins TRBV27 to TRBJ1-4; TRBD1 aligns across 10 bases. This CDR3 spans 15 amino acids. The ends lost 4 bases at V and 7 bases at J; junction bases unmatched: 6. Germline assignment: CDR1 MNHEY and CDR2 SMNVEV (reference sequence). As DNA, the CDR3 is TGTGCCAGCAGTTATATTCGGGACAGGGGTGAAAAACTGTTTTTT. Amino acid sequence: CASSYIRDRGEKLFF. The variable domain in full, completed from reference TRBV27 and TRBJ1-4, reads EAQVTQNPRYLITVTGKKLTVTCSQNMNHEYMSWYRQDPGLGLRQIYYSMNVEVTDKGDVPEGYKVSRKEKRNFPLILESPSPNQTSLYFCASSYIRDRGEKLFFGSGTQLSVL.

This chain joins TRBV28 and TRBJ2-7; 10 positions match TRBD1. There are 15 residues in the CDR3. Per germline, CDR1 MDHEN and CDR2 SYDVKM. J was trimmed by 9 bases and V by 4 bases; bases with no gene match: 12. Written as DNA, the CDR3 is TGTGCCAGCAGTTCCCTTACCTCGACAGGGGGCATGCAGTACTTC. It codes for CASSSLTSTGGMQYF.

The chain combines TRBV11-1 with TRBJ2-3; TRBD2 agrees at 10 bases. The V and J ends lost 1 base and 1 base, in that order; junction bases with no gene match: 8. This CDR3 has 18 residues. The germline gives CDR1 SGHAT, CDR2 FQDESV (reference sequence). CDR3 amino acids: CASSLGTSLAGGTDTQYF. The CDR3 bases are TGTGCCAGCAGCTTAGGGACATCGCTAGCGGGAGGCACAGATACGCAGTATTTT.

Written as DNA, the CDR3 is TGTGCCAGCAGTTATACCGGGACTCGTAACGCCGGGGAGCTGTTTTTT. This encodes CASSYTGTRNAGELFF. This chain connects TRBV27 to TRBJ2-2, with D possibly being TRBD2 (6 bases). Germline V lookup: CDR1 MNHEY, CDR2 SMNVEV (reference sequence). V was cut by 4 bases and J by 6 bases, with 18 bases left in between. This CDR3 comprises 16 residues.